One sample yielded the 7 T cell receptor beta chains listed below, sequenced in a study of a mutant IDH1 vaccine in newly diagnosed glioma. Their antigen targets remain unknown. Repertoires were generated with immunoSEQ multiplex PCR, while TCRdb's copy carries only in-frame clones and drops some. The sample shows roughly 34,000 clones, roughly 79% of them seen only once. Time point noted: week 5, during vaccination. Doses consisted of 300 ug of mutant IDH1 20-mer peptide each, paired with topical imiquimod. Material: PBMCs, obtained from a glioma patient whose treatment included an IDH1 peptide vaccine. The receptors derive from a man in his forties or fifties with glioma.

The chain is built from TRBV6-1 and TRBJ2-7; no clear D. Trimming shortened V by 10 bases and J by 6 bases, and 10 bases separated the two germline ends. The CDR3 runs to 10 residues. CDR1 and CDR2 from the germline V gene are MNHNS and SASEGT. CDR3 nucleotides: TGTGCCACACGGGCCCGCGAGCAGTACTTC. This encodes CATRAREQYF.

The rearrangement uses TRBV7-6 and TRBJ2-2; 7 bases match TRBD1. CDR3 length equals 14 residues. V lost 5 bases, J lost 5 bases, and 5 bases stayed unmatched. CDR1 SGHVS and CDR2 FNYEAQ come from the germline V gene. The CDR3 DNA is TGTGCCAGCAGCACAGGGGAAAGGACCGGGGAGCTGTTTTTT. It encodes CASSTGERTGELFF.

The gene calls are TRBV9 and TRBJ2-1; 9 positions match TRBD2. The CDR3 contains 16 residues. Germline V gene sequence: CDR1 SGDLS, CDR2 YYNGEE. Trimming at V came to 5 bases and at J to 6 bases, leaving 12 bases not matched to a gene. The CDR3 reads CASSLAGLAVVNEQFF. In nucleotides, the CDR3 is TGTGCCAGCAGTTTAGCGGGACTAGCTGTGGTCAATGAGCAGTTCTTC.

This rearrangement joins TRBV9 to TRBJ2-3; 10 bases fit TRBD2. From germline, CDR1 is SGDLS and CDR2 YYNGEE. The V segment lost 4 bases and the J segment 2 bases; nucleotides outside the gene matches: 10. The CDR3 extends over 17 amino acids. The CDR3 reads CASSTLITSGITDTQYF. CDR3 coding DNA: TGTGCCAGCAGCACCCTAATAACTAGCGGGATCACAGATACGCAGTATTTT. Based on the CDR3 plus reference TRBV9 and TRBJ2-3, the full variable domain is DSGVTQTPKHLITATGQRVTLRCSPRSGDLSVYWYQQSLDQGLQFLIQYYNGEERAKGNILERFSAQQFPDLHSELNLSSLELGDSALYFCASSTLITSGITDTQYFGPGTRLTVL.

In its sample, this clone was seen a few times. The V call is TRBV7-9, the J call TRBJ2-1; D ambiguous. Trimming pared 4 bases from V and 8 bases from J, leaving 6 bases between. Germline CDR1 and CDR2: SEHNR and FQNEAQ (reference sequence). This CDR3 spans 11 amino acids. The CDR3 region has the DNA TGTGCCAGCAGCTCTGGGGATGAGCAGTTCTTC. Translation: CASSSGDEQFF.

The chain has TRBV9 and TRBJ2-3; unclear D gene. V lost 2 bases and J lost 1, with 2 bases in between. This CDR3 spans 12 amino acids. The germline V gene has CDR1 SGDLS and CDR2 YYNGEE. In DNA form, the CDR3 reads TGTGCCAGCAGCGTCGGCACAGATACGCAGTATTTT. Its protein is CASSVGTDTQYF.

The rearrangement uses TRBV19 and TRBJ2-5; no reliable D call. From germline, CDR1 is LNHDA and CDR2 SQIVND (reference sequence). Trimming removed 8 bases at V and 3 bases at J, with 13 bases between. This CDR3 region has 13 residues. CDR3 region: CASQALPEETQYF. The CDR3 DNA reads TGTGCCAGTCAGGCCCTGCCGGAAGAGACCCAGTACTTC.